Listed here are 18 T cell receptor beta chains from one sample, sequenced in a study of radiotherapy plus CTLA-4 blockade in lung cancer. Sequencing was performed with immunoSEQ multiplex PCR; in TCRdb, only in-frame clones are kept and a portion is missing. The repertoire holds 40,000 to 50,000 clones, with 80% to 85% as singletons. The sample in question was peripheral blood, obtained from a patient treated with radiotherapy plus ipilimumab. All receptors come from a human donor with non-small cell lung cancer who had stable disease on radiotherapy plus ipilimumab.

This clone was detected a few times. CDR3 in DNA: TGTGCCAGCTCCTCTGAAGGGCCATACGGGGCCCAGTACTTC. This gives the protein CASSSEGPYGAQYF. The V call is TRBV18, the J call TRBJ2-5; possible D gene TRBD2, 5 bases. Trimming pared 6 bases from V and 9 bases from J, leaving 20 bases between. Germline V gene lookup returns CDR1 KGHSH and CDR2 LQKENI. The CDR3 has 14 residues. Full variable domain (rest looked up from reference TRBV18 and TRBJ2-5): NAGVMQNPRHLVRRRGQEARLRCSPMKGHSHVYWYRQLPEEGLKFMVYLQKENIIDESGMPKERFSAEFPKEGPSILRIQQVVRGDSAAYFCASSSEGPYGAQYFGPGTRLLVL.

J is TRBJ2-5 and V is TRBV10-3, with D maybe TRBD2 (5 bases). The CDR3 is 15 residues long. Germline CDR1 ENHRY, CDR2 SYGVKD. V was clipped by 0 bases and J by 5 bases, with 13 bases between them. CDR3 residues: CAISESDRGWETQYF. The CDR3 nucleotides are TGTGCCATCAGTGAGTCGGACCGGGGTTGGGAGACCCAGTACTTC.

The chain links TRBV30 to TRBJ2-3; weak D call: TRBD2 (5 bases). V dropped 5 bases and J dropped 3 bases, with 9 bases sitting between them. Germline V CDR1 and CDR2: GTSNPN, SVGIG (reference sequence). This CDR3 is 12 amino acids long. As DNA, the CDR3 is TGTGCCTGGGGACTGAGGACAGATACGCAGTATTTT. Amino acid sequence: CAWGLRTDTQYF.

The CDR3 reads CASSAGGGDEQFF. The CDR3 DNA reads as TGTGCCAGCAGTGCGGGAGGGGGCGATGAGCAGTTCTTC. This chain uses TRBV9 with TRBJ2-1; TRBD2 matches 9 bases. CDR1 is SGDLS and CDR2 is YYNGEE in the germline V gene. The CDR3 loop spans 13 amino acids. Unmatched junction bases numbered 5, after V lost 5 bases and J lost 8 bases.

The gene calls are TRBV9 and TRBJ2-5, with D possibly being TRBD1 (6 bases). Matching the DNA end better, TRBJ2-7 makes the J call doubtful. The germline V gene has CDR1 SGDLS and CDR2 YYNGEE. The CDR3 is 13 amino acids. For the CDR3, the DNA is TGTGCCAGCAGCGTAGAGGGGGCCTACGAGCAGTACTTC. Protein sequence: CASSVEGAYEQYF.

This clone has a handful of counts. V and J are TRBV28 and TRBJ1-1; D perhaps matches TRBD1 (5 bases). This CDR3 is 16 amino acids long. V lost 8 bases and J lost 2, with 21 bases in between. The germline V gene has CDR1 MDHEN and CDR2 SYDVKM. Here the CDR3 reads CASHRGAGRGNTEAFF. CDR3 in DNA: TGTGCCAGCCATCGGGGTGCGGGGAGGGGTAACACTGAAGCTTTCTTT.

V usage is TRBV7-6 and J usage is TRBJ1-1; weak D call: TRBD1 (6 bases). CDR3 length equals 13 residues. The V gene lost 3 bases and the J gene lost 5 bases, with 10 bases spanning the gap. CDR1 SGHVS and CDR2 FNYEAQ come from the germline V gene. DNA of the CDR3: TGTGCCAGCAGCTTGGTGGGGGCAACTGAAGCTTTCTTT. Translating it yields CASSLVGATEAFF.

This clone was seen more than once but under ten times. The CDR3: CAISDGPRGDIQYF. CDR3 coding DNA: TGTGCCATCAGTGACGGGCCGCGGGGAGACATTCAGTACTTC. The chain couples TRBV10-3 to TRBJ2-4; possibly TRBD2 for D (6 bases). Trimming took off 3 bases at V and 8 bases at J, with 14 bases between the two ends. The CDR3 covers 14 residues. The germline CDR1 and CDR2 sequences are ENHRY and SYGVKD.

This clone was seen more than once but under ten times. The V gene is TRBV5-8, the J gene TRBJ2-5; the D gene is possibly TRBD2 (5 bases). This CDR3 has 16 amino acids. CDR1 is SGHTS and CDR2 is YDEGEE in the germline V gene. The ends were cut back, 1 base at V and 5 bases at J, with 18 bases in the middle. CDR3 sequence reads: CASSLLERASVETQYF. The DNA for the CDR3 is TGTGCCAGCAGCTTGTTAGAGAGGGCCTCCGTGGAGACCCAGTACTTC.

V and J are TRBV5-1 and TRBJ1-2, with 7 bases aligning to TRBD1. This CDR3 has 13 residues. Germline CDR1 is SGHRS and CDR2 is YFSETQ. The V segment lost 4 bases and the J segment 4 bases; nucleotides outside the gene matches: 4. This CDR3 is CASSLTGIYGYTF. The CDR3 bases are TGCGCCAGCAGCCTGACAGGGATCTATGGCTACACCTTC.

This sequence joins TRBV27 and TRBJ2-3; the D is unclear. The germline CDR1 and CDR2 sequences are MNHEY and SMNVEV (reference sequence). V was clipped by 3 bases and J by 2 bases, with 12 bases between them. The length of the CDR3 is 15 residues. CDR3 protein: CASSFRSVYTDTQYF. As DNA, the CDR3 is TGTGCCAGCAGTTTTCGGTCCGTTTACACAGATACGCAGTATTTT.

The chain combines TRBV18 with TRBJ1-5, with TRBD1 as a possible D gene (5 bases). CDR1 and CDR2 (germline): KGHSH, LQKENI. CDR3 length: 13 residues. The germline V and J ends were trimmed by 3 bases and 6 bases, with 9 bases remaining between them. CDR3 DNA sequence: TGTGCCAGCTCACCGGGGCAACTTCAGCCCCAGCATTTT. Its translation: CASSPGQLQPQHF.

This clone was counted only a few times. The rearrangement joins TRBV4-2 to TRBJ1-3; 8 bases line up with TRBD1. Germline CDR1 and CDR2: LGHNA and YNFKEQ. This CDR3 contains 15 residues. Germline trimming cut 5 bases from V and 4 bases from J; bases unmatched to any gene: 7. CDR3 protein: CASSVDRAQGNTIYF. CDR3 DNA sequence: TGTGCCAGCAGCGTGGACAGGGCCCAAGGAAACACCATATATTTT.

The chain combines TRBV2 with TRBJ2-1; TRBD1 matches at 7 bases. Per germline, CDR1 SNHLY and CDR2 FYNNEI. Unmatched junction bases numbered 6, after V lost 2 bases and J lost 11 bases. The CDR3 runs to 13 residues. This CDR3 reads CASSERTGFQQFF. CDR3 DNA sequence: TGTGCCAGCAGTGAAAGGACAGGATTCCAGCAGTTCTTC.

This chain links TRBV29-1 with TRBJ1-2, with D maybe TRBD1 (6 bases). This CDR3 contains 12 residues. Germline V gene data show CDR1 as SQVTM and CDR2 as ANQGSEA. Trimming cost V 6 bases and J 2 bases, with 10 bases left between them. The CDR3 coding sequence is TGCAGCGTCTTGACAGGAAACTATGGCTACACCTTC. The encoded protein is CSVLTGNYGYTF.

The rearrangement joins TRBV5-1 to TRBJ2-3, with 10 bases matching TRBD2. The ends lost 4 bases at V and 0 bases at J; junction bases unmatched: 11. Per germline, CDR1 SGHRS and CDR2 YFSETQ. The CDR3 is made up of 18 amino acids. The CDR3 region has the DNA TGCGCCAGCAGCCCCGGTCAGCGGGGGGGATTTAGCACAGATACGCAGTATTTT. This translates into CASSPGQRGGFSTDTQYF.

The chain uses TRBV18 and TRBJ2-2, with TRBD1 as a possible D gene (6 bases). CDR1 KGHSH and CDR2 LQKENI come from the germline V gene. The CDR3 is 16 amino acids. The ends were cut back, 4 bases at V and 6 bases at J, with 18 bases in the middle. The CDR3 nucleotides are TGTGCCAGCTCACTTTATAACAGGGTGAAAGCCGGGGAGCTGTTTTTT. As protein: CASSLYNRVKAGELFF.

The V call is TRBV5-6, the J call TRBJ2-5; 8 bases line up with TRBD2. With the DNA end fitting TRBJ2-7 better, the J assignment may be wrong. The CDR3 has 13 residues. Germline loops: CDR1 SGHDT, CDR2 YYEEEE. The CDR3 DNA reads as TGTGCCAGCACTAGCGGGTTGGGGTACGAGCAGTACTTC. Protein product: CASTSGLGYEQYF.